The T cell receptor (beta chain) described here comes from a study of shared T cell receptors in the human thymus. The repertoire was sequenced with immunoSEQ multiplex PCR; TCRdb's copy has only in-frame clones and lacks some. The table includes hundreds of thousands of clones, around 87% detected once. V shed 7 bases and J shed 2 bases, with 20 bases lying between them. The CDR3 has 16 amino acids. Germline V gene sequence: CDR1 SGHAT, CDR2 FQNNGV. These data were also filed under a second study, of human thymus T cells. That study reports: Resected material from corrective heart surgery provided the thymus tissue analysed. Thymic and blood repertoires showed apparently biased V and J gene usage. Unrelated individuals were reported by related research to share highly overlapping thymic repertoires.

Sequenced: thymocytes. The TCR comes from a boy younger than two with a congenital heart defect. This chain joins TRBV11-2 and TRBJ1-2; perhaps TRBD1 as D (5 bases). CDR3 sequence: CASNNPARWTNYGYTF. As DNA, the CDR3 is TGTGCCAGCAACAACCCAGCCCGCTGGACAAACTATGGCTACACCTTC. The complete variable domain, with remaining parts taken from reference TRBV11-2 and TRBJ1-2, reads EAGVAQSPRYKIIEKRQSVAFWCNPISGHATLYWYQQILGQGPKLLIQFQNNGVVDDSQLPKDRFSAERLKGVDSTLKIQPAKLEDSAVYLCASNNPARWTNYGYTFGSGTRLTVV.